These 10 T cell receptor beta chains were sequenced from one sample in a study of beta chain features in type 1 diabetes. Every bit of the isolated RNA underwent reverse transcription, so sequencing read expressed TCRB transcripts. Data came from immunoSEQ multiplex PCR; TCRdb stores just in-frame clones and leaves some out. The sample comprises around 340,000 clones, around a fifth of which are singletons, and 0.044% rests with the top ten. The sequenced sample consisted of naive CD4+ T cells from blood. Receptors were obtained from a woman aged 18-35 years in good health.

This clone was observed once. The chain couples TRBV5-1 to TRBJ1-1; 8 bases fit TRBD1. CDR1 is SGHRS, CDR2 YFSETQ, per germline. V lost 0 bases and J lost 4; bases outside the gene matches: 8. CDR3 length equals 16 residues. In DNA form, the CDR3 reads TGCGCCAGCAGCTTGGACCGACAGGGGTGGGCCACTGAAGCTTTCTTT. Its translation: CASSLDRQGWATEAFF.

This clone showed up just a few times. V gene TRBV14 combines with J gene TRBJ2-5; D might be TRBD2 (5 bases). Germline V gene lookup returns CDR1 SGHDN and CDR2 FVKESK. This CDR3 spans 14 amino acids. Trimming removed 0 bases from V and 7 bases from J, with 12 bases in between. Written as DNA, the CDR3 is TGTGCCAGCAGCCAAGATCTGAGACTAAGGACCCAGTACTTC. It codes for CASSQDLRLRTQYF.

This clone was observed a few times. Other DNA sequences of this sample code for an identical CDR3. J is TRBJ1-5 and V is TRBV2; TRBD1 agrees at 11 bases. The length of the CDR3 is 15 residues. J gave up 0 bases and V 6 bases, and 1 base lay outside the gene matches. Looked up from germline, CDR1 is SNHLY and CDR2 is FYNNEI. CDR3 bases: TGTGCCAGCAGCGGACAGGGGGCTAGCAATCAGCCCCAGCATTTT. Translating gives CASSGQGASNQPQHF.

This rearrangement joins TRBV18 to TRBJ2-7; TRBD2 aligns across 7 bases. The germline CDR1 and CDR2 sequences are KGHSH and LQKENI. The V segment lost 1 base and the J segment 0 bases; nucleotides outside the gene matches: 6. This CDR3 is 16 amino acids long. As DNA, the CDR3 is TGTGCCAGCTCACCACGGATGACTAGCTCCTCCTACGAGCAGTACTTC. As protein: CASSPRMTSSSYEQYF.

The chain combines TRBV7-2 with TRBJ2-5; the D gene is possibly TRBD1 (6 bases). CDR1 is SGHTA and CDR2 is FQGNSA in the germline V gene. The CDR3 sequence is 14 residues long. The germline V and J ends were trimmed by 5 bases and 1 base, with 11 bases remaining between them. The CDR3 coding sequence is TGTGCCAGCAGCCCGAGACAGGCCCAAGAGACCCAGTACTTC. It translates to CASSPRQAQETQYF.

This chain joins TRBV6-1 and TRBJ2-3; TRBD2 matches 11 bases. Germline trimming cut 3 bases from V and 3 bases from J; bases unmatched to any gene: 2. This CDR3 contains 15 residues. Germline V gene data show CDR1 as MNHNS and CDR2 as SASEGT. CDR3 protein: CASSDLAGGTDTQYF. The CDR3, as DNA: TGTGCCAGCAGTGACTTAGCGGGAGGGACAGATACGCAGTATTTT.

The chain recombines TRBV7-2 with TRBJ2-1; the match to TRBD2 covers 12 bases. The CDR3 totals 15 residues. J lost 12 bases, V lost 1 base, and 7 bases had no gene match. Germline-derived CDR1 and CDR2 are SGHTA and FQGNSA. As DNA, the CDR3 is TGTGCCAGCAGCTTAGAGGGACTAGCGGGTGCGCGGCAGTTCTTC. This translates into CASSLEGLAGARQFF.

Here the CDR3 DNA reads TGCGCCAGCAGACTCCGACAGGGCGAGGACTATGGCTACACCTTC. Its translation is CASRLRQGEDYGYTF. The chain recombines TRBV5-1 with TRBJ1-2; 7 bases are shared with TRBD1. J gave up 3 bases and V 5 bases, and 10 bases lay outside the gene matches. CDR1 is SGHRS, CDR2 YFSETQ, per germline. The CDR3 length is 15 residues.

The rearrangement uses TRBV29-1 and TRBJ1-1; 8 nucleotides line up with TRBD1. The CDR3 consists of 13 residues. Unmatched junction bases numbered 4, after V lost 6 bases and J lost 1 base. The germline V gene encodes CDR1 SQVTM and CDR2 ANQGSEA. The CDR3 nucleotides are TGCAGCGTCACCGGACAGGGGAACACTGAAGCTTTCTTT. Protein product: CSVTGQGNTEAFF.

The V call is TRBV7-9, the J call TRBJ2-7; the match to TRBD2 covers 10 bases. Germline V lookup: CDR1 SEHNR, CDR2 FQNEAQ (reference sequence). The CDR3 totals 17 residues. Losses at the gene ends were 4 bases for V and 3 bases for J; bases not matched to a gene: 12. This CDR3 reads CASSSTQGLASIYEQYF. The CDR3 coding sequence is TGTGCCAGCAGCTCGACGCAGGGACTAGCGAGTATCTACGAGCAGTACTTC. The variable domain in full, with the rest retrieved from reference TRBV7-9 and TRBJ2-7, is DTGVSQNPRHKITKRGQNVTFRCDPISEHNRLYWYRQTLGQGPEFLTYFQNEAQLEKSRLLSDRFSAERPKGSFSTLEIQRTEQGDSAMYLCASSSTQGLASIYEQYFGPGTRLTVT.